This is a list of T cell receptor beta chains from one sample in a study of immune evolution from preneoplasia to lung adenocarcinoma. Using immunoSEQ multiplex PCR, the repertoire was profiled, and TCRdb retains in-frame clones only, with some absent. The sample consists of 8,000 or so clones, about 72% of them appearing once. Specimen: FFPE minimally invasive lung adenocarcinoma tissue. The receptors originated from a donor older than 65 with lung adenocarcinoma. CDR3s include the opening cysteine and the closing phenylalanine or tryptophan. A D gene is named only where the DNA matches it firmly. Clone size, where shown, is once, few, many, or a class for clones that have expanded.

J | V | size | D | CDR3 | DNA
TRBJ2-1 | TRBV4-1 | NA | NA | CASSQLTRDEQFF | TGCGCCAGCAGCCAACTGACTAGAGATGAGCAGTTCTTC
TRBJ2-7 | TRBV7-9 | once | TRBD1 | CASSLPGQGAYEQYF | TGTGCCAGCAGCTTACCGGGACAGGGGGCCTACGAGCAGTACTTC
TRBJ2-7 | TRBV9 | NA | NA | CASSVAPDSSYEQYF | TGTGCCAGCAGCGTAGCTCCCGACAGCTCCTACGAGCAGTACTTC
TRBJ2-2 | TRBV30 | NA | NA | CAWSWGFPGELFF | TGTGCCTGGAGTTGGGGGTTTCCCGGGGAGCTGTTTTTT
TRBJ2-3 | TRBV5-8 | NA | TRBD2 | CASSWTSGRVPGTDTQYF | TGTGCCAGCAGCTGGACTAGCGGGAGGGTACCGGGCACAGATACGCAGTATTTT
TRBJ2-1 | TRBV6-1 | NA | NA | CASRVGIYNEQFF | TGTGCCAGCAGAGTGGGGATTTACAATGAGCAGTTCTTC
TRBJ2-7 | TRBV6-5 | once | TRBD2 | CASSPLTSGQYEQYF | TGTGCCAGCAGCCCCCTGACTAGCGGCCAATACGAGCAGTACTTC
TRBJ2-7 | TRBV5-4 | once | NA | CASSLAGSYEQYF | TGTGCCAGCAGCTTGGCCGGGAGCTACGAGCAGTACTTC
TRBJ1-3 | TRBV6-1 | NA | TRBD1 | CASSQGAISNTIYF | TGTGCCAGCTCACAGGGGGCTATTTCGAACACCATATATTTT
TRBJ2-3 | TRBV9 | NA | NA | CASSAPGQLSTDTQYF | TGTGCCAGCAGCGCCCCCGGACAGCTAAGCACAGATACGCAGTATTTT
TRBJ1-2 | TRBV5-5 | few | NA | CASSIGRTNYGYTF | TGTGCCAGCAGCATCGGGAGAACTAACTATGGCTACACCTTC
TRBJ2-2 | TRBV19 | NA | NA | CASTSGLAGARTGELFF | NA
TRBJ1-4 | TRBV2 | few | NA | CASRAGDEKLFF | TGTGCCAGCAGGGCGGGGGATGAAAAACTGTTTTTT
TRBJ1-5 | TRBV6-5 | NA | TRBD1 | CASRPTGGGPQHF | TGTGCCAGCAGACCGACAGGGGGAGGGCCCCAGCATTTT
TRBJ2-5 | TRBV5-4 | few | NA | CASSGAETQYF | TGTGCCAGCAGCGGCGCGGAGACCCAGTACTTC
TRBJ2-7 | TRBV7-8 | NA | TRBD1 | CASSLAWTGLSEQYF | TGTGCCAGCAGCTTAGCGTGGACAGGGTTGAGCGAGCAGTACTTC
TRBJ2-7 | TRBV28 | NA | NA | CAVGTEYEQYF | TGTGCCGTAGGGACGGAATACGAGCAGTACTTC
TRBJ2-1 | TRBV9 | NA | NA | CASSVVGSNHEQFF | TGTGCCAGCAGCGTAGTCGGGTCTAATCATGAGCAGTTCTTC
TRBJ1-5 | TRBV27 | NA | NA | CASSRDTSGSAQHF | TGTGCCAGCAGTCGAGACACGTCCGGCTCAGCCCAGCATTTT
TRBJ2-3 | TRBV5-1 | NA | NA | CASSLAGFTDTQYF | TGCGCCAGCAGCTTGGCGGGCTTCACAGATACGCAGTATTTT
TRBJ2-7 | TRBV6-1 | few | NA | CASSGDGVRQYF | TGTGCCAGCAGTGGCGACGGAGTGAGGCAGTACTTC
TRBJ2-7 | TRBV5-1 | NA | TRBD1 | CASSTGQGQSYEQYF | TGCGCCAGCAGCACCGGACAGGGACAATCCTACGAGCAGTACTTC
TRBJ2-6 | TRBV5-1 | NA | NA | CASSMSPTGANVLTF | TGCGCCAGCAGCATGTCACCAACTGGGGCCAACGTCCTGACTTTC
TRBJ2-7 | TRBV28 | NA | TRBD2 | CATNGGDWYEQYF | TGTGCCACCAATGGGGGGGACTGGTACGAGCAGTACTTC
TRBJ2-7 | TRBV5-1 | NA | TRBD2 | CASSLVLGGGNEQYF | TGCGCCAGCAGCTTGGTCCTCGGGGGGGGGAACGAGCAGTACTTC
TRBJ2-1 | TRBV20-1 | NA | TRBD1 | CSATTGGAWFF | TGCAGTGCTACGACAGGGGGCGCTTGGTTCTTC
TRBJ1-3 | TRBV7-9 | NA | NA | CASSLFEGSNTIYF | TGTGCCAGCAGCTTATTTGAGGGGAGTAACACCATATATTTT
TRBJ2-2 | TRBV28 | NA | NA | CASKLTRDRIEAGTGELFF | TGTGCCAGCAAACTCACCCGGGACCGTATTGAGGCAGGCACCGGGGAGCTGTTTTTT
TRBJ1-2 | TRBV5-4 | medium-sized | NA | CASSHLRAGDIGGYTF | TGTGCCAGCAGCCACCTTCGGGCGGGGGACATCGGAGGCTACACCTTC
TRBJ2-7 | TRBV20-1 | NA | NA | CSAMRTGQQYF | TGCAGTGCTATGAGGACTGGACAGCAGTACTTC
TRBJ1-5 | TRBV28 | NA | NA | CASSPAGGGNQPQHF | TGTGCCAGCAGTCCCGCCGGAGGGGGCAATCAGCCCCAGCATTTT
TRBJ1-2 | TRBV29-1 | NA | NA | CSVARDYGYTF | TGCAGCGTTGCCCGGGACTATGGCTACACCTTC
TRBJ1-1 | TRBV21-1 | once | NA | CASSKVETGVHTEAFF | TGTGCCAGCAGCAAAGTCGAGACAGGGGTACACACTGAAGCTTTCTTT
TRBJ1-2 | TRBV30 | NA | TRBD1 | CAWSETGGAISGYTF | TGTGCCTGGAGTGAGACAGGGGGCGCAATCTCTGGCTACACCTTC
TRBJ2-7 | TRBV28 | few | TRBD2 | CASMGGGLAGEHSYEQYF | TGTGCCAGCATGGGGGGGGGACTAGCGGGAGAGCACTCCTACGAGCAGTACTTC